This record looks at one T cell receptor beta chain sequence and its context. Antigen unknown. This specimen comes from a study of blood T cells in healthy people across ages. Study summary: Through template switching, about one barcoded beta molecule was captured per two T cells, as measured in model experiments. General study points: Both naive CD4+ cell counts and diversity were greater in long-lived donors than in aged donors.

Then a second PCR, running roughly 7 to 11 cycles, was carried out with a sample-barcoded 5' primer and a J-beta primer mix. TCRdb re-called the 5' RACE reads through MiXCR, storing one row per CDR3 protein. Counted here are about a million distinct CDR3 sequences, about 51% occurring once; the ten biggest clones make up about a fifth. CDR1 and CDR2 (germline): MNHNY, SVGAGI (reference sequence). V was pared by 5 bases and J by 2 bases, with 12 bases between. The CDR3 contains 14 residues. The sequencing input was blood. This sequence was found in a woman aged 60 to 75 in good health. V is TRBV6-6 and J is TRBJ2-5; D not resolved. CDR3 nucleotides: TGTGCCAGCAGTCACGTACGGATTCAAGAGACCCAGTACTTC. Amino acids: CASSHVRIQETQYF.